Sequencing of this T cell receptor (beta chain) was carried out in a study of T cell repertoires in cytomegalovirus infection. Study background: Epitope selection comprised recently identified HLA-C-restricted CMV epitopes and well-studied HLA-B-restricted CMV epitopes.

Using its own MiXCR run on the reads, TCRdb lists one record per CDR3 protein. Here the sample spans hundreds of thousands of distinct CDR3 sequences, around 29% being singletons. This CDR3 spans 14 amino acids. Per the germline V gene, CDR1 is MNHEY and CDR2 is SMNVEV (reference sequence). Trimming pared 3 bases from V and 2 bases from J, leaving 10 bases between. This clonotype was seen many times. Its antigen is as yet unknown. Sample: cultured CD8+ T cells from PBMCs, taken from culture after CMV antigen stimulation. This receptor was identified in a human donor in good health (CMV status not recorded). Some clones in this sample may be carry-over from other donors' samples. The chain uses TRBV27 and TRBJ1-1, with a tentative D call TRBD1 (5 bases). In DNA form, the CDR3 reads TGTGCCAGCAGTTTGGGGCAGTATAACACTGAAGCTTTCTTT. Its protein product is CASSLGQYNTEAFF.